This paragraph reports one TCR beta chain. This CDR3 contains 11 residues. CDR1 is SQVTM and CDR2 is ANQGSEA in the germline V gene. Trimming pared 7 bases from V and 3 bases from J, leaving 10 bases between. This sample is drawn from a study of blood T cell repertoires in COVID-19. Study context: T cells, B-cell-depleted T cells, or PBMCs provided the cDNA or gDNA that served as material.

In the source study's methods: From reference gene primer amplification, estimates of nucleated cell counts were derived. Data came from immunoSEQ multiplex PCR; TCRdb stores just in-frame clones and leaves some out. V, J and clone size are those of that table, while D and trimming were read from the DNA. The data hold some 230,000 clones, with approximately 78% observed a single time. This clonotype was obtained from a woman older than 75 with COVID-19, enrolled during active disease. Sequenced material: peripheral blood. J is TRBJ2-7 and V is TRBV29-1, with D unresolved. The CDR3 region is CSGGFNYEQYF. Written as DNA, the CDR3 is TGCAGCGGTGGCTTCAACTACGAGCAGTACTTC.